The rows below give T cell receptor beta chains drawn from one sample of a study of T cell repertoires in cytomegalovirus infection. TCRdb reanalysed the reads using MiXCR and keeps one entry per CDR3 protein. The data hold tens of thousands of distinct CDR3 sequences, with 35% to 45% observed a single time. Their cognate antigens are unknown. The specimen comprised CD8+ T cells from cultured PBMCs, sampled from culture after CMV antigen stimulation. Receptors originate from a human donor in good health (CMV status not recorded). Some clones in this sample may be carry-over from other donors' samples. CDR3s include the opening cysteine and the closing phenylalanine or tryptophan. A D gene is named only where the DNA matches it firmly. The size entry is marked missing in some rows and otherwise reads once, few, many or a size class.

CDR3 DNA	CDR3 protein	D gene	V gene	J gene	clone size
TGTGCCAGCAGCTTATACACCGAGGACAGGGGATATGCTTTCTTT	CASSLYTEDRGYAFF	TRBD1	TRBV7-9	TRBJ1-1	few
TGCGCCAGCAGCCAAGTTTTGGGCGCTCTTGGCAATGAGCAGTTCTTC	CASSQVLGALGNEQFF	.	TRBV4-1	TRBJ2-1	.
TGCAGTGCTTGGGTGACAGGCCTAAATTCACCCCTCCACTTT	CSAWVTGLNSPLHF	.	TRBV20-1	TRBJ1-6	.
TGTGCCAGCAGCCCGAGCTCGAGGGAGACCCAGTACTTC	CASSPSSRETQYF	.	TRBV7-6	TRBJ2-5	few
TGCGCCAGCAGCCCATCACTAGGTTATGAGCAGTTCTTC	CASSPSLGYEQFF	.	TRBV4-3	TRBJ2-1	.
TGCTCGGTGGGAGGGAGGATAGGTGATCCTAATCAGCCCCAGCATTTT	CSVGGRIGDPNQPQHF	.	TRBV20-1	TRBJ1-5	.
TGTGCCAGCAGCTTAGGGGCAGGGATCTCCTACGAGCAGTACTTC	CASSLGAGISYEQYF	.	TRBV11-2	TRBJ2-7	.
TGTGCCAGCAGAGATCGGGACTTTCAGAACACTGAAGCTTTCTTT	CASRDRDFQNTEAFF	.	TRBV7-4	TRBJ1-1	.
TGTGCCAGCAGTTACTCGATGGGTTGGCGACATTCGGCAGAGACCCAGTACTTC	CASSYSMGWRHSAETQYF	.	TRBV6-5	TRBJ2-5	few
TGTGCCAGCAGTTCGGCTAGCGGCTCCTACAATGAGCAGTTCTTC	CASSSASGSYNEQFF	TRBD2	TRBV12-3/TRBV12-4	TRBJ2-1	.
TGCAGCGTTGATCTGGGGAGGAATGGCTACACCTTC	CSVDLGRNGYTF	.	TRBV29-1	TRBJ1-2	few
TGTGCCAGCAGCTTGAGTGACAGGGAAGCTTACGAGCAGTACTTC	CASSLSDREAYEQYF	TRBD1	TRBV7-2	TRBJ2-7	once
TGTGCCAGCACCAAGGGGACAGATGGAATGAACACTGAAGCTTTCTTT	CASTKGTDGMNTEAFF	TRBD1	TRBV6-8	TRBJ1-1	.
TGTGCCAGCAAGGAGGGCCTAGCGGGGGACAATGAGCAGTTCTTC	CASKEGLAGDNEQFF	TRBD2	TRBV2	TRBJ2-1	few
TGTGCCAGCAGCCCTCTCGGAAGCGGGGGGTCCCAAGAGACCCAGTACTTC	CASSPLGSGGSQETQYF	TRBD2	TRBV13	TRBJ2-5	.
TGTGCCAGCAGTCCGACAGGCTGGGGCAATCAGCCCCAGCATTTT	CASSPTGWGNQPQHF	.	TRBV2	TRBJ1-5	.
TGTGCCAGCAGTTGGGGAGTCGCCGACAATGAGCAGTTCTTC	CASSWGVADNEQFF	.	TRBV27	TRBJ2-1	few
TGTGCCAGCAGAGAGAACAGGGCTAATAGCAATCAGCCCCAGCATTTT	CASRENRANSNQPQHF	.	TRBV2	TRBJ1-5	few
TGTGCCAGCAGTACAGGGCTCAACTATGGCTACACCTTC	CASSTGLNYGYTF	.	TRBV6-6	TRBJ1-2	few
TGTGCCAGCAGCCCCACTTCGTACTATGGCTACACCTTC	CASSPTSYYGYTF	.	TRBV7-2	TRBJ1-2	.
TGTGCCAGCACGTACGGTACAATAAACAATGAGCAGTTCTTC	CASTYGTINNEQFF	.	TRBV25-1	TRBJ2-1	.
TGTGCCAGCTTACTAACTAGCGGCCGACAAACTAAAGAGACCCAGTACTTC	CASLLTSGRQTKETQYF	TRBD2	TRBV6-4	TRBJ2-5	.
TGCGCCAGCAGCCCTAGCACCTTAGGTGAGCAGTTCTTC	CASSPSTLGEQFF	.	TRBV4-1	TRBJ2-1	.
TGTGCCAGCAGTGGAAATAGGGGAAACACCGGGGAGCTGTTTTTT	CASSGNRGNTGELFF	.	TRBV2	TRBJ2-2	few
TGTGCCAGCAGTCCACGGGGAATTCGACAGGCCTCCTACGAGCAGTACTTC	CASSPRGIRQASYEQYF	.	TRBV28	TRBJ2-7	once
TGTGCCAGCAGTCTCTCTAATGAGCAGTTCTTC	CASSLSNEQFF	.	TRBV28	TRBJ2-1	few
TGTGCCAGCAGCCAAGACACTAGCGGGGGCGTAACTTTCCATGAGCAGTTCTTC	CASSQDTSGGVTFHEQFF	TRBD2	TRBV3-1	TRBJ2-1	.
TGTGCCAGCAGCTTATTTATCCCGGGGGTCTCCTACAATGAGCAGTTCTTC	CASSLFIPGVSYNEQFF	.	TRBV7-8	TRBJ2-1	.
TGTGCCAGCAGCTTATACAGAACAACGCAAGAGACCCAGTACTTC	CASSLYRTTQETQYF	.	TRBV11-2	TRBJ2-5	.
TGTGCCAGCAGCTCGCCGGGACAGGGGCTTTGGGAGCAGTACTTC	CASSSPGQGLWEQYF	TRBD1	TRBV11-1	TRBJ2-7	few
TGTGCCAGCAGCTTAGTGTCTTCAGGCCGAAATGAGCAGTTCTTC	CASSLVSSGRNEQFF	.	TRBV7-4	TRBJ2-1	few
TGTGCCAGCAGGCGGGGGGGCCAGTCCTACGAGCAGTACTTC	CASRRGGQSYEQYF	TRBD2	TRBV27	TRBJ2-7	.
TGTGCCAGCAGTCTAATGGGGGACCAGTACTTC	CASSLMGDQYF	.	TRBV25-1	TRBJ2-5	.
TGCAGCGTTGGGACTAGCGGTGGAGAGCAGTACTTC	CSVGTSGGEQYF	TRBD2	TRBV29-1	TRBJ2-7	.
TGTGCCAGCAGTAGCGGACAGTATGGAGAGACCCAGTACTTC	CASSSGQYGETQYF	.	TRBV6-2/TRBV6-3	TRBJ2-5	few
TGTGCCGGCAGCTCCGCACAGCCTAACACTGAAGCTTTCTTT	CAGSSAQPNTEAFF	.	TRBV7-8	TRBJ1-1	.
TGTGCCAGCAGTTTATCCAAGACTCTAACGGGACGGAGCTACGAGCAGTACTTC	CASSLSKTLTGRSYEQYF	.	TRBV27	TRBJ2-7	.
TGTGCCAGCAGCTTTTCAAGCAATGAGCAGTTCTTC	CASSFSSNEQFF	.	TRBV11-3	TRBJ2-1	few
TGTGCCAGCAGTGAAACCCTCGGGCGGACCACGCAGTATTTT	CASSETLGRTTQYF	.	TRBV6-1	TRBJ2-3	.
TGCGCCAGCAGCCAAGACCCCGGGTTCACCGGGGAGCTGTTTTTT	CASSQDPGFTGELFF	.	TRBV4-1	TRBJ2-2	once
TGTGCCAGCAGTGCTTTTTGGACAGGGGGCTTTGGCGAGCAGTACTTC	CASSAFWTGGFGEQYF	TRBD1	TRBV12-3/TRBV12-4	TRBJ2-7	.
TGTGCCAGCAGGGGTGACAGGGGGCGCAGAAACACCATATATTTT	CASRGDRGRRNTIYF	TRBD1	TRBV7-2	TRBJ1-3	few
TGTGCCAGCAGCCCGCGGGACAGGGGGTTTGATGAGCAGTTCTTC	CASSPRDRGFDEQFF	TRBD1	TRBV7-8	TRBJ2-1	few
TGTGCCAGTAGGGCCGGGACAGGGAACGAGCAGTACTTC	CASRAGTGNEQYF	TRBD1	TRBV19	TRBJ2-7	.
TGTGCCAGCAGCTTAGTAACCTACGAGCAGTACTTC	CASSLVTYEQYF	.	TRBV7-9	TRBJ2-7	.
TGTGCCAGCAGCAACGACAGGACCTATCAGCCCCAGCATTTT	CASSNDRTYQPQHF	.	TRBV12-3/TRBV12-4	TRBJ1-5	few
TGCGCCAGCAGCCAAGACGGGGGAGAGGGCTATGGCTACACCTTC	CASSQDGGEGYGYTF	.	TRBV4-1	TRBJ1-2	.
TGTGCCATCAGTGAACAGCTAGACTCTGGAAACACCATATATTTT	CAISEQLDSGNTIYF	.	TRBV10-3	TRBJ1-3	few
TGTGCCAGCAGCTTAGTTGGCGGGGAGACCACAGATACGCAGTATTTT	CASSLVGGETTDTQYF	.	TRBV13	TRBJ2-3	.
TGTGCCAGCAGCTTAGTCACTGGGGGGACAGATACGCAGTATTTT	CASSLVTGGTDTQYF	.	TRBV7-9	TRBJ2-3	few
TGTGCCAGCAGCCGTGTGGTCGTCGAGCAGTTCTTC	CASSRVVVEQFF	.	TRBV12-3/TRBV12-4	TRBJ2-1	few
TGTGCCAGCAGCTCAACCCGGGGAGGGACTGAAGCTTTCTTT	CASSSTRGGTEAFF	.	TRBV7-3	TRBJ1-1	.